A selection of T cell receptor beta chains follows, all from one sample in a study of CD8 T cells in Susac syndrome. TCRdb called the immunoSEQ multiplex PCR reads again in MiXCR, with one record for every CDR3 protein. The table records about 210,000 distinct CDR3 sequences, approximately 94% of them present only once. The sample consisted of CD4+ T cells from PBMCs. These receptors all come from a human donor with Susac syndrome. CDR3s include the opening cysteine and the closing phenylalanine or tryptophan. Fields, in order: V gene, clone size, D gene, J gene, CDR3 DNA, CDR3 protein. D genes are given only for firm matches. Some rows have no size entry. The others give once, few or many, or a class for an expanded clone.

TRBV2,-,-,TRBJ1-2,TGTGCCAGCAGTCCAGGGCTATATGGCTACACCTTC,CASSPGLYGYTF
TRBV20-1,-,TRBD2,TRBJ2-1,TGCAGTGCTAGAGGACTAGCTTCCCCCCACAATGAGCAGTTCTTC,CSARGLASPHNEQFF
TRBV30,-,-,TRBJ1-1,TGTGCCGTCCCCCTCGGACACCAGAACACTGAAGCTTTCTTT,CAVPLGHQNTEAFF
TRBV20-1,-,-,TRBJ2-5,TGCAGTGCTAGATCAGCTTCCCCCGTTTTCGCCCAGTACTTC,CSARSASPVFAQYF
TRBV7-3,-,TRBD2,TRBJ2-3,TGTGCCAGCAGCCGGGGGGGGGACTACGCAGATACGCAGTATTTT,CASSRGGDYADTQYF
TRBV30,-,-,TRBJ1-3,TGTGCCTGGAGTGGGCCCGGTTGGGGGTACTCTGAAAACACCATATATTTT,CAWSGPGWGYSENTIYF
TRBV2,-,-,TRBJ2-5,TGTGCCAGCAGGGAAGGACAGTATCAAGAGACCCAGTACTTC,CASREGQYQETQYF
TRBV12-5,-,-,TRBJ2-1,TGTGCTAGTGGCCTGGGGTGGGACACCCACAATGAGCAGTTCTTC,CASGLGWDTHNEQFF
TRBV27,-,TRBD1,TRBJ2-3,TGTGCCAGCAGCGACAGGGCCTACCCTACAGATACGCAGTATTTT,CASSDRAYPTDTQYF
TRBV28,-,TRBD1,TRBJ1-1,TGTGCCAGCAGATCCGGGACAGGGGGCACTGAAGCTTTCTTT,CASRSGTGGTEAFF
TRBV7-3,-,TRBD1,TRBJ1-1,TGTGCCAGCAGCTTGACAGGGCGGCGGGGAAACACTGAAGCTTTCTTT,CASSLTGRRGNTEAFF
TRBV29-1,-,-,TRBJ1-4,TGCAGCGTTTGGGCGCGTACAGGGCTGGCAACTAATGAAAAACTGTTTTTT,CSVWARTGLATNEKLFF
TRBV9,-,-,TRBJ1-1,TGTGCCAGCACCCAACGAGGGGACACTGAAGCTTTCTTT,CASTQRGDTEAFF
TRBV20-1,-,TRBD2,TRBJ2-2,TGCAGTGCCCCGAGCGGGGGGTCGAACACCGGGGAGCTGTTTTTT,CSAPSGGSNTGELFF
TRBV20-1,-,TRBD2,TRBJ2-1,TGCAGTGCTAGACGGGGGGACCCGGTAAACTACAATGAGCAGTTCTTC,CSARRGDPVNYNEQFF
TRBV30,once,-,TRBJ2-2,TGTGCCTGGAGTGCCGGGCCGGCGAACACCGGGGAGCTGTTTTTT,CAWSAGPANTGELFF
TRBV3-1,-,-,TRBJ2-7,TGTGCCAGCAGCCAAGAACTAGCTACCTCCTACGAGCAGTACTTC,CASSQELATSYEQYF
TRBV30,once,TRBD2,TRBJ2-1,TGTGCCTGGAGTCCCCAGACTAGCGGGGCTTACAATGAGCAGTTCTTC,CAWSPQTSGAYNEQFF
TRBV3-1,-,TRBD1,TRBJ1-5,TGTGCCAGCAGTTCGGAGGGGGCCCTCAATCAGCCCCAGCATTTT,CASSSEGALNQPQHF
TRBV5-1,once,TRBD2,TRBJ2-1,TGCGCCAGCAGAATCGCCCCAGGGAGGGAATACAATGAGCAGTTCTTC,CASRIAPGREYNEQFF
TRBV12-5,-,-,TRBJ2-1,TGTGCTAGTGGTTGGGGACACGAGCTCTACAATGAGCAGTTCTTC,CASGWGHELYNEQFF
TRBV29-1,-,-,TRBJ2-5,TGCAGCGTTGGGCAGGGGAAGAGGGAGACCCAGTACTTC,CSVGQGKRETQYF
TRBV25-1,-,-,TRBJ2-5,TGTGCCAGCAGTGAATATGGGGAGACCCAGTACTTC,CASSEYGETQYF
TRBV4-1,-,-,TRBJ1-1,TGCGCCAGCAGCCCCGACGGGGGTTCAAGCACTGAAGCTTTCTTT,CASSPDGGSSTEAFF
TRBV30,-,-,TRBJ2-7,TGTGCCTGGAGTAAAGTCTTCCAGGTCTACGAGCAGTACTTC,CAWSKVFQVYEQYF
TRBV27,once,TRBD1,TRBJ1-2,TGTGCCAGCAGTACTTACAGGGGATCGGAAGGCTACACCTTC,CASSTYRGSEGYTF
TRBV4-3,-,TRBD1,TRBJ1-1,TGCGCCAGCAGCCCCTCGGACCAGGGGGGCACTGAAGCTTTCTTT,CASSPSDQGGTEAFF
TRBV2,-,-,TRBJ1-2,TGTGCCAGCAGTGACTTGTTCGGCAGGGACTATGGCTACACCTTC,CASSDLFGRDYGYTF
TRBV27,-,-,TRBJ1-6,TGTGCCAGCAGGGCCAGCTCCTATAATTCACCCCTCCACTTT,CASRASSYNSPLHF
TRBV29-1,-,-,TRBJ1-2,TGCAGCGTTGGGGCGGGGGTGGAGAACTATGGCTACACCTTC,CSVGAGVENYGYTF
TRBV28,-,-,TRBJ2-5,TGTGCCAGCACCACTGCTACGGGGACCCAGTACTTC,CASTTATGTQYF
TRBV6-2/TRBV6-3,once,-,TRBJ2-5,TGTGCCAGCAGACCATCTATCACAGGGTCCGGGACCCAGTACTTC,CASRPSITGSGTQYF
TRBV6-5,-,TRBD1,TRBJ1-4,TGTGCCAGCAGTTACGACAGGGGTAATGAAAAACTGTTTTTT,CASSYDRGNEKLFF
TRBV7-8,-,-,TRBJ2-7,TGTGCCAGCGGCGAGGGGGGCCGCTCCTACGAGCAGTACTTC,CASGEGGRSYEQYF
TRBV12-3/TRBV12-4,-,-,TRBJ1-5,TGTGCCAGCAGTCTGGACACGAGCAATCAGCCCCAGCATTTT,CASSLDTSNQPQHF
TRBV20-1,once,TRBD1,TRBJ2-3,TGCAGTGCGCCGGGACAGAGCACAGATACGCAGTATTTT,CSAPGQSTDTQYF
TRBV4-3,-,-,TRBJ1-2,TGCGCCAGCAGCCAAGACACCCAGACCGGAGCGGTCTATGGCTACACCTTC,CASSQDTQTGAVYGYTF
TRBV12-3/TRBV12-4,-,-,TRBJ1-1,TGTGCCAGCAGGGGGAGTGTCACTGAAGCTTTCTTT,CASRGSVTEAFF
TRBV30,-,-,TRBJ1-6,TGTGCCTGGAACGGGGCTTCGGATTCACCCCTCCACTTT,CAWNGASDSPLHF
TRBV11-3,-,-,TRBJ1-1,TGTGCCAGCAGCGCCGCCGGGCGGGGAGCTTTCTTT,CASSAAGRGAFF
TRBV14,-,-,TRBJ1-2,TGTGCCAGCAGCCCCGCGGGAAACTATGGCTACACCTTC,CASSPAGNYGYTF
TRBV29-1,-,TRBD1,TRBJ1-1,TGCAGCGTTAACAGGGGTTACACTGAAGCTTTCTTT,CSVNRGYTEAFF
TRBV6-2/TRBV6-3,-,-,TRBJ2-2,TGTGCCAGCAGGGGGACACCCCCCGAGACCGGGGAGCTGTTTTTT,CASRGTPPETGELFF
TRBV29-1,-,TRBD1,TRBJ1-2,TGCAGCGTTACACAGGGGTATGGCTACACCTTC,CSVTQGYGYTF
TRBV29-1,-,-,TRBJ1-5,TGCAGCGTCGGGGGAGCCCAGCCCCAGCATTTT,CSVGGAQPQHF